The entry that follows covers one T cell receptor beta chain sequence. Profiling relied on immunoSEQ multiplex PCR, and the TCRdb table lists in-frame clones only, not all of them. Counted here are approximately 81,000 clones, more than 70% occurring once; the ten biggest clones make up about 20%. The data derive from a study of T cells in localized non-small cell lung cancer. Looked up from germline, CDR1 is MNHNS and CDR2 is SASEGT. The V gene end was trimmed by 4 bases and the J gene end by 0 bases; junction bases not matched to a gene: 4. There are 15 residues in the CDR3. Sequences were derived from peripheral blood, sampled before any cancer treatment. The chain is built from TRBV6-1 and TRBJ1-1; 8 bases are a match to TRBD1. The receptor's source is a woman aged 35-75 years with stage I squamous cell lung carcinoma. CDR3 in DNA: TGTGCCAGCAGTGGGACAGGGCCCATGAACACTGAAGCTTTCTTT. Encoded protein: CASSGTGPMNTEAFF.